This T cell receptor (beta chain) originates from a study of response to subunit inactivated influenza vaccine. Trimming stripped 2 bases from V and 0 bases from J, with 12 bases between. CDR1 is DFQATT and CDR2 is SNEGSKA in the germline V gene (reference sequence). The CDR3 totals 15 residues. This clonotype was seen more than once but under ten times. Antigen: not known. TCRdb reanalysed the RT-PCR reads using MiXCR and keeps one entry per CDR3 protein. Of approximately 490,000 distinct CDR3 sequences listed, roughly 7.6% were seen once; the top ten hold about an eighth. The study, taken as a whole, reports: The authors proposed limited new T cell recruitment per seasonal influenza vaccination.

This receptor was obtained from a man aged 45 to 70 who received an inactivated influenza vaccine. The sequencing here drew on PBMCs from blood, taken roughly 24 months after vaccination. The rearrangement links TRBV20-1 to TRBJ2-3, with D maybe TRBD1 (5 bases). The CDR3 sequence is CSARPGWASTDTQYF. Written as DNA, the CDR3 is TGCAGTGCTAGACCAGGGTGGGCCAGCACAGATACGCAGTATTTT.